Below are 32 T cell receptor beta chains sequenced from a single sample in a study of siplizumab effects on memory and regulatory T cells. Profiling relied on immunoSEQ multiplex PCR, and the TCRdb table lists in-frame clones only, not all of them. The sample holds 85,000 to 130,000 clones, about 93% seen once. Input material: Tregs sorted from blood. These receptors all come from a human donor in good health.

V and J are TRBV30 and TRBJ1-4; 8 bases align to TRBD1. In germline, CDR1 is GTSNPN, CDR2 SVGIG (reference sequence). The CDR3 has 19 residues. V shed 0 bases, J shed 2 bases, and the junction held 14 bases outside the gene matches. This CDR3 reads CAWSVRIWTGRSTNEKLFF. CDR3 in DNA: TGTGCCTGGAGTGTACGTATTTGGACAGGGAGGTCGACTAATGAAAAACTGTTTTTT. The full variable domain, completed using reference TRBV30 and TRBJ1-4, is SQTIHQWPATLVQPVGSPLSLECTVEGTSNPNLYWYRQAAGRGLQLLFYSVGIGQISSEVPQNLSASRPQDRQFILSSKKLLLSDSGFYLCAWSVRIWTGRSTNEKLFFGSGTQLSVL.

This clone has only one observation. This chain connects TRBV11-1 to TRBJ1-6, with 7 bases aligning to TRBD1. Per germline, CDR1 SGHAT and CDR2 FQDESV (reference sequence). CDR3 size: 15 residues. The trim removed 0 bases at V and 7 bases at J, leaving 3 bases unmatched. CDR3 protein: CASSLAGTENSPLHF. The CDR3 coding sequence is TGTGCCAGCAGCTTAGCGGGGACAGAGAATTCACCCCTCCACTTT. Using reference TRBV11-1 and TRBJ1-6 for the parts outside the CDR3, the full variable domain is EAEVAQSPRYKITEKSQAVAFWCDPISGHATLYWYRQILGQGPELLVQFQDESVVDDSQLPKDRFSAERLKGVDSTLKIQPAELGDSAMYLCASSLAGTENSPLHFGNGTRLTVT.

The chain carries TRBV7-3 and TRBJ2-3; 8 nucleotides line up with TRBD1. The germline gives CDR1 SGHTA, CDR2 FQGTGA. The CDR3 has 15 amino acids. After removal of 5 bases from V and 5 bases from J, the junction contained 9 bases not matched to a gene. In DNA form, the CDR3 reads TGTGCCAGCAGCCTAAGACAGGGGCGGCGAGATACGCAGTATTTT. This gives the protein CASSLRQGRRDTQYF.

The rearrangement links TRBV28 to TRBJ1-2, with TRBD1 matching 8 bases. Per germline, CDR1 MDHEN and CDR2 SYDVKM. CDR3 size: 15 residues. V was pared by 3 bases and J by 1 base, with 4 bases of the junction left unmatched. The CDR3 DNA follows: TGTGCCAGCAGTTTGGCAGGGGGCTATAACTATGGCTACACCTTC. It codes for CASSLAGGYNYGYTF.

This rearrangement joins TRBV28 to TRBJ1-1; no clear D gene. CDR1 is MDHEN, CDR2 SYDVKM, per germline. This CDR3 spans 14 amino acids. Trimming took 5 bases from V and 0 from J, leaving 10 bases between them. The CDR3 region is CASSPEGLNTEAFF. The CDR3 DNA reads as TGTGCCAGCAGTCCGGAGGGTTTGAACACTGAAGCTTTCTTT.

CDR3 sequence: CASHLGRFTGANVLTF. The CDR3 DNA follows: TGTGCCAGCCACCTGGGGAGGTTCACTGGGGCCAACGTCCTGACTTTC. V and J are TRBV7-3 and TRBJ2-6, with D possibly matching TRBD2 (6 bases). CDR1 is SGHTA, CDR2 FQGTGA, per germline. This CDR3 comprises 16 residues. Trimming stripped 8 bases from V and 2 bases from J, with 16 bases between.

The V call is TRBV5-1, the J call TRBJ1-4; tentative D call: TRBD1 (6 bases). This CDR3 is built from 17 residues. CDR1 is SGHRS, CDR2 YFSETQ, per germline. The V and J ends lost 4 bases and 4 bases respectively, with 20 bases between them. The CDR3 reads CASSILPQGFGNEKLFF. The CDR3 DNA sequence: TGCGCCAGCAGCATTTTACCCCAGGGGTTTGGTAATGAAAAACTGTTTTTT. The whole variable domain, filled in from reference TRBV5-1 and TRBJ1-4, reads KAGVTQTPRYLIKTRGQQVTLSCSPISGHRSVSWYQQTPGQGLQFLFEYFSETQRNKGNFPGRFSGRQFSNSRSEMNVSTLELGDSALYLCASSILPQGFGNEKLFFGSGTQLSVL.

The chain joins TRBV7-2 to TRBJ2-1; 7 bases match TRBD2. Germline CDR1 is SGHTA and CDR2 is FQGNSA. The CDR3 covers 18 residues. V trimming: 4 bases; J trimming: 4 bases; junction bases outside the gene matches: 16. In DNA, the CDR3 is TGTGCCAGCAGCTGGTTGGTTAGGCTAGCGGAATTTTACAATGAGCAGTTCTTC. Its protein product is CASSWLVRLAEFYNEQFF.

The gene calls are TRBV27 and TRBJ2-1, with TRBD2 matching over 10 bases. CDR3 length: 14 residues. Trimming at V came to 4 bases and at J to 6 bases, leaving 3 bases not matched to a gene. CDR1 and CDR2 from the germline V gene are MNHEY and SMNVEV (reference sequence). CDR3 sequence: CASSSPSGSNEQFF. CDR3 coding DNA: TGTGCCAGCAGTTCCCCTAGCGGGAGCAATGAGCAGTTCTTC.

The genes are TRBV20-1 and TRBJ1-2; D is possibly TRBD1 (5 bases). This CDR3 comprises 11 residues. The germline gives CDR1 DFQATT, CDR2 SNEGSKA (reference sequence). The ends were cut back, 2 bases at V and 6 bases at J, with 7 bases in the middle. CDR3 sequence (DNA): TGCAGTGCTAGACAGGGAAATGGCTACACCTTC. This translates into CSARQGNGYTF.

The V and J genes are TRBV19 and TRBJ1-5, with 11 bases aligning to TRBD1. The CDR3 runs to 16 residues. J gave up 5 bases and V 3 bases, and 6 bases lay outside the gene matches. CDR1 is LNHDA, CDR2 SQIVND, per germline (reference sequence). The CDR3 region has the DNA TGTGCCAGTAGTATCTGGACAGGGGGCAGGGATCAGCCCCAGCATTTT. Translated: CASSIWTGGRDQPQHF.

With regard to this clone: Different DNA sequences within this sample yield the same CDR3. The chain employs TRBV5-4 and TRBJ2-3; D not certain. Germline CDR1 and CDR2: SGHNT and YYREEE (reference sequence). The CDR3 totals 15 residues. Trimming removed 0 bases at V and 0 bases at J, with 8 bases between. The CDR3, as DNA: TGTGCCAGCAGCTTGGGTGGCGGTAGCACAGATACGCAGTATTTT. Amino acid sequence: CASSLGGGSTDTQYF.

This CDR3 reads CASSLPNRGGYEQYF. CDR3 DNA sequence: TGTGCCAGCAGCTTACCGAACAGGGGTGGTTACGAGCAGTACTTC. This chain links TRBV7-2 with TRBJ2-7; 7 bases match TRBD1. CDR1 and CDR2 from the germline V gene are SGHTA and FQGNSA. This CDR3 has 15 amino acids. The trim removed 2 bases at V and 4 bases at J, leaving 8 bases unmatched.

In nucleotides, the CDR3 is TGCGCCAGCAGACCTATGGGGTCTAGCACAGATACGCAGTATTTT. Amino acids: CASRPMGSSTDTQYF. V gene TRBV5-1 combines with J gene TRBJ2-3; D is unresolved. The V end lost 5 bases, the J end lost 0 bases, and 13 bases lay between the germline ends. The CDR3 consists of 15 residues. Per germline, CDR1 SGHRS and CDR2 YFSETQ.

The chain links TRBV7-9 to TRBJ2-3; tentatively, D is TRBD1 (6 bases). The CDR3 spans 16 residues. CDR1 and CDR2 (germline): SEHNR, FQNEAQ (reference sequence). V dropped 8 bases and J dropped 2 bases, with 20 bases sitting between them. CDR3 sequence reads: CASSKFGTRSTDTQYF. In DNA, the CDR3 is TGTGCCAGCTCTAAATTCGGGACAAGGTCCACAGATACGCAGTATTTT.

DNA for the CDR3: TGTGCCAGCAGCTCCGGGACAGGGGGCTCCGAGCAGTACTTC. Translating it yields CASSSGTGGSEQYF. The chain combines TRBV7-6 with TRBJ2-7; 12 bases agree with TRBD1. V lost 4 bases and J lost 6; bases outside the gene matches: 4. The CDR3 totals 14 residues. Germline V gives CDR1 SGHVS, CDR2 FNYEAQ.

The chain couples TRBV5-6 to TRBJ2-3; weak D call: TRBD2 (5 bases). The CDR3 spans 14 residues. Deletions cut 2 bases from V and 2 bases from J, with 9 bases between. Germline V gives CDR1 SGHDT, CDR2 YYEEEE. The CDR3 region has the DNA TGTGCCAGCAGCTTTCGGCGGGCCACAGATACGCAGTATTTT. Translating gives CASSFRRATDTQYF. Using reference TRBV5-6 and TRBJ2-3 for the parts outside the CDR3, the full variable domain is DAGVTQSPTHLIKTRGQQVTLRCSPKSGHDTVSWYQQALGQGPQFIFQYYEEEERQRGNFPDRFSGHQFPNYSSELNVNALLLGDSALYLCASSFRRATDTQYFGPGTRLTVL.

The CDR3 region is CASSYRMDLGYTF. The CDR3 DNA reads as TGTGCCAGCAGTTACCGGATGGACCTAGGCTACACCTTC. This chain links TRBV6-5 with TRBJ1-2; D ambiguous. This CDR3 is 13 amino acids long. V lost 2 bases, J lost 8 bases, and 12 bases lay in between. Germline CDR1 reads MNHEY; CDR2 reads SVGAGI.

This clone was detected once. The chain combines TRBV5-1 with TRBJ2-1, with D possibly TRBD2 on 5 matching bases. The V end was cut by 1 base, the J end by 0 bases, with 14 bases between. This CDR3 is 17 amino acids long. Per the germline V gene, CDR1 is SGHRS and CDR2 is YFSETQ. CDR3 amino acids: CASSLYLAEISYNEQFF. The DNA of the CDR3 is TGCGCCAGCAGCTTGTATCTAGCCGAGATCTCCTACAATGAGCAGTTCTTC.

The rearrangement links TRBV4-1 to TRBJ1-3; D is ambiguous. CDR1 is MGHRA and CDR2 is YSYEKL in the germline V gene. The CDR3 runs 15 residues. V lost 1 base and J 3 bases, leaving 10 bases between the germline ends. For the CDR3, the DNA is TGCGCCAGCAGCCAAGGGGCAGAATATGGAAACACCATATATTTT. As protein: CASSQGAEYGNTIYF.

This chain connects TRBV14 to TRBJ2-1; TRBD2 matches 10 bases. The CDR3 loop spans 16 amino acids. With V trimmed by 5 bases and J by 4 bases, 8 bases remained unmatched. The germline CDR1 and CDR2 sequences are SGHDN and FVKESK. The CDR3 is CASSYIAGGSYNEQFF. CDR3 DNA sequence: TGTGCCAGCAGCTATATAGCGGGAGGTTCATACAATGAGCAGTTCTTC.

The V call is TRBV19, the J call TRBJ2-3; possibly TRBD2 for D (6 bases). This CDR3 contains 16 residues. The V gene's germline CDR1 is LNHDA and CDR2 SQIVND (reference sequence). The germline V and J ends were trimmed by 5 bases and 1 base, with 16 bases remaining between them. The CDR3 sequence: CASSRLALWGTDTQYF. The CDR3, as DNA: TGTGCCAGTAGTCGGCTAGCGTTGTGGGGCACAGATACGCAGTATTTT.

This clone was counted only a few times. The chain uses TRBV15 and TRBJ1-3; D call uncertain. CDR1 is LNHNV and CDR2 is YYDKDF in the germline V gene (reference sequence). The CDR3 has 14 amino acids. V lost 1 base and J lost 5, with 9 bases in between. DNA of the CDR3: TGTGCCACCAGCAGAGGATTAAGCAGAAACACCATATATTTT. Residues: CATSRGLSRNTIYF.

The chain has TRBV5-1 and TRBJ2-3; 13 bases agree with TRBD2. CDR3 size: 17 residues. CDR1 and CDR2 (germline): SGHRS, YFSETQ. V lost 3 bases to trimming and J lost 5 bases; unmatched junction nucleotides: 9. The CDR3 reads CASSWVGLAGVIDTQYF. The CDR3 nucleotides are TGCGCCAGCAGCTGGGTCGGACTAGCGGGAGTGATAGATACGCAGTATTTT.

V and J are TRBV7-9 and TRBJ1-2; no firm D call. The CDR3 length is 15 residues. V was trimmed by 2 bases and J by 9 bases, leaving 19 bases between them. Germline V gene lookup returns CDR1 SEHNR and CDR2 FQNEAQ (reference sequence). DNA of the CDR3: TGTGCCAGCAGCTTAATCCTGATTAGTTTATGGAGCTACACCTTC. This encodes CASSLILISLWSYTF.

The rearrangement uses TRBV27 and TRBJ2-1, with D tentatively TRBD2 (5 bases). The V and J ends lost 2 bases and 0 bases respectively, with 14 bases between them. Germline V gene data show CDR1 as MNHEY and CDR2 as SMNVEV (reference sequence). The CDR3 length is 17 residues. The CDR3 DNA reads TGTGCCAGCAGTTTACACCTCCTAGCAGGCTCCTACAATGAGCAGTTCTTC. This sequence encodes CASSLHLLAGSYNEQFF.

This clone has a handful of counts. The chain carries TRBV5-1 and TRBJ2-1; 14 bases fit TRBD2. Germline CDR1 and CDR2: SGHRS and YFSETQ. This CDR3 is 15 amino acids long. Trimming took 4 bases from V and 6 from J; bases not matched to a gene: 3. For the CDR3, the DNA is TGCGCCAGCAGCAAGACTAGCGGGAGGGGCAATGAGCAGTTCTTC. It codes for CASSKTSGRGNEQFF.

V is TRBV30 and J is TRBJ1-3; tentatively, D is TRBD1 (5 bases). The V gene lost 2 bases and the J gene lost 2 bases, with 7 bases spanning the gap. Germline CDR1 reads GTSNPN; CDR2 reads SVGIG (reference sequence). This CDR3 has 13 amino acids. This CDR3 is CAWSRGAGNTIYF. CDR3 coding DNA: TGTGCCTGGAGTAGAGGGGCTGGAAACACCATATATTTT.

The DNA of the CDR3 is TGTGCCAGCAGCTTAAAATGGGACACCGAGCAGTACTTC. It encodes CASSLKWDTEQYF. V usage is TRBV7-3 and J usage is TRBJ2-7, with a tentative D call TRBD1 (6 bases). The CDR3 runs 13 residues. CDR1 and CDR2 (germline): SGHTA, FQGTGA. Trimming removed 1 base at V and 6 bases at J, with 10 bases between.

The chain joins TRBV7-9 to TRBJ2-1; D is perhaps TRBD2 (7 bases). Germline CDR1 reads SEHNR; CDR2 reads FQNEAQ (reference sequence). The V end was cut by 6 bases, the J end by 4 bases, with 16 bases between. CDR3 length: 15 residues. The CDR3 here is CASSPGGRGYNEQFF. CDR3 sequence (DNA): TGTGCCAGCAGTCCCGGGGGGCGCGGTTACAATGAGCAGTTCTTC.

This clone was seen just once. The CDR3 region has the DNA TGTGCCAGCAGGCCCCAGGGGGCGCAGAACTATGGCTACACCTTC. Residues: CASRPQGAQNYGYTF. This chain uses TRBV28 with TRBJ1-2, with 8 bases aligning to TRBD1. V shed 6 bases and J 2 bases; nucleotides not matched to a gene: 8. The CDR3 contains 15 residues. Germline V gene lookup returns CDR1 MDHEN and CDR2 SYDVKM.

The CDR3 DNA reads as TGTGCCAGCAGTTACAGCGGGCAGGCAGATACGCAGTATTTT. This gives the protein CASSYSGQADTQYF. The V call is TRBV6-5, the J call TRBJ2-3; D is possibly TRBD2 (6 bases). Trimming shortened V by 2 bases and J by 4 bases, and 10 bases separated the two germline ends. Germline CDR1 is MNHEY and CDR2 is SVGAGI. The CDR3 totals 14 residues.